This is a list of T cell receptor beta chains from one sample in a study of T cell repertoires in breast cancer. A single record per CDR3 protein comes from TCRdb applying MiXCR to the emulsion pairing reads. The sample contains around 43,000 distinct CDR3 sequences, 45% of which appear only once. Sequenced sample: CD8+ T cells. The receptors here all came from a pool of human donors with breast cancer or a healthy control (not recorded which). The CDR3 runs from the conserved cysteine through the conserved F or W. The D gene is left open where the match is weak. Size is stated for part of the rows, as once, few or many counts, or as a class when the clone is expanded.

V	size	D	J	CDR3	DNA
TRBV9	.	TRBD1	TRBJ1-2	CASSAQTGDGYTF	TGTGCCAGCAGCGCCCAAACAGGGGATGGCTACACCTTC
TRBV4-1	.	.	TRBJ1-3	CASSQDGGDTIYF	TGCGCCAGCAGCCAAGATGGAGGAGACACCATATATTTT
TRBV20-1	.	TRBD2	TRBJ2-1	CSARGAGGASYNEQFF	TGCAGTGCTAGAGGAGCGGGAGGCGCTTCCTACAATGAGCAGTTCTTC
TRBV7-2	.	.	TRBJ1-1	CASSVGASNTEAFF	TGTGCCAGCAGCGTGGGGGCATCGAACACTGAAGCTTTCTTT
TRBV20-1	.	TRBD1	TRBJ1-6	CSASLAGQGGSPLHF	TGCAGTGCTAGCTTGGCCGGACAGGGTGGATCACCCCTCCACTTT
TRBV2	.	.	TRBJ2-4	CASRRLIGQKNIQYF	TGTGCCAGCAGGAGACTTATCGGACAGAAAAACATTCAGTACTTC
TRBV29-1	.	.	TRBJ2-1	CSVDGGGVNEQFF	TGCAGCGTTGATGGGGGAGGCGTAAATGAGCAGTTCTTC
TRBV27	few	TRBD2	TRBJ2-1	CASSLRLAAPVLVEQFF	TGTGCCAGCAGTTTAAGACTAGCGGCCCCAGTTTTGGTGGAGCAGTTCTTC
TRBV6-6	.	.	TRBJ1-6	CASSWADPPLHF	TGTGCCAGCAGTTGGGCAGATCCACCCCTCCACTTT
TRBV27	few	.	TRBJ1-6	CASSLTPTGRNSPLHF	TGTGCCAGCAGTTTAACTCCCACAGGTCGTAATTCACCCCTCCACTTT